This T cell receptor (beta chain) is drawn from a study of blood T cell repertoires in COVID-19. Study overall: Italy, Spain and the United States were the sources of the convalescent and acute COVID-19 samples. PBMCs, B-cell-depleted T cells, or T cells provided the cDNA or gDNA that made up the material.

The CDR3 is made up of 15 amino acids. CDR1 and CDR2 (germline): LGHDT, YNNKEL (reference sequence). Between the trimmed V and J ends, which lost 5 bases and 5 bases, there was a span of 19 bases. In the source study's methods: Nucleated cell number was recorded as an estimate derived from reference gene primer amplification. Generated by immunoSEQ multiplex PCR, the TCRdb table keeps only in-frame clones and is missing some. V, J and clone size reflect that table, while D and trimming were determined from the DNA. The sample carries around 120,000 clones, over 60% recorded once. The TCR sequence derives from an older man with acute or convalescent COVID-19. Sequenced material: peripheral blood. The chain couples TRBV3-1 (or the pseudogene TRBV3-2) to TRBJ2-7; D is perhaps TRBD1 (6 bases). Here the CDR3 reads CASSFLLTGRNEQYF. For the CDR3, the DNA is TGTGCCAGCAGCTTCCTCCTGACAGGCCGTAACGAGCAGTACTTC.